This T cell receptor beta chain was profiled in a study of identical twins. Whole-study findings and limits: Beta out-of-frame sequences showed weaker excess twin sharing.

This clonotype was observed at least ten times. Its antigen is not identified. After template switching added a universal primer site, the resulting cDNA carried unique molecular identifiers. Using its own MiXCR run on the 5' RACE reads, TCRdb lists one record per CDR3 protein. In the table there are 500,000 to 650,000 distinct CDR3 sequences, around 7.5% of which are singletons. These same records also appear under a second study, on yellow fever vaccine responses in identical twins. That report notes: Convergence reportedly seemed to mark part of the twins' vaccine T cell response, with personalization marking the rest.

This receptor was taken from a woman in her late teens or twenties in good health. Sample: PBMCs.

DNA of the CDR3: TGTGCCAGCAGCCCCTACACAGATACGCAGTATTTT. It encodes CASSPYTDTQYF. The chain joins TRBV7-9 to TRBJ2-3; D uncertain. The CDR3 has 12 amino acids. The V end was cut by 5 bases, the J end by 2 bases, with 5 bases between. CDR1 and CDR2 (germline): SEHNR, FQNEAQ (reference sequence). Drawing the rest from reference TRBV7-9 and TRBJ2-3, the complete variable domain is DTGVSQNPRHKITKRGQNVTFRCDPISEHNRLYWYRQTLGQGPEFLTYFQNEAQLEKSRLLSDRFSAERPKGSFSTLEIQRTEQGDSAMYLCASSPYTDTQYFGPGTRLTVL.